This TCR beta chain was documented in a study of regulatory T cells in long-lasting Graves disease. Findings of the study overall: Persistent disease was characterized by preferential usage of TRBV28, TRBJ1-2 and TRBJ2-5.

To make TCR beta libraries, researchers used iRepertoire HTBI primers and Arm-PCR of CDR3 regions. TCRdb re-derived calls from the multiplex PCR reads in MiXCR, one entry per CDR3 protein. Among a few hundred thousand distinct CDR3 sequences listed, roughly 10% were seen once. Looked up from germline, CDR1 is PRHDT and CDR2 is FYEKMQ (reference sequence). Unmatched junction bases numbered 11, after V lost 4 bases and J lost 6 bases. The CDR3 runs 16 residues. Time point described: newly diagnosed GD, antithyroid drugs for less than 3 months. With RNA extracted from PBMCs as input, the TCR library was made. This clonotype was detected a few times. Its antigen remains unidentified. This sample was shared with a second study, whose subject was T cells in Graves' hyperthyroidism and ophthalmopathy. As that study records: Together with thyroid ultrasound, orbital computed tomography, serum thyroxine and TRAb, clinical symptoms were used for diagnoses.

This TCR came from a young woman with Graves disease. Here the sequenced sample was peripheral blood mononuclear cells (PBMCs), taken at new diagnosis, from a patient treated with antithyroid drugs. The gene calls are TRBV13 and TRBJ2-1; TRBD2 aligns across 8 bases. CDR3 nucleotides: TGTGCCAGCAGCTCCCCTTTTGCGGGAGGCGTCAATGAGCAGTTCTTC. Its protein is CASSSPFAGGVNEQFF.